The 27 T cell receptor beta chains below all came from one sample that was sequenced in a study of blood T cell repertoires in COVID-19. Sequencing used immunoSEQ multiplex PCR; TCRdb keeps in-frame clones, though not all of them. In the table there are some 50,000 clones, just over 85% of which are singletons. The source material was peripheral blood. These receptors originate from a human donor in a cohort sampled during active COVID-19.

V and J are TRBV2 and TRBJ2-7; the match to TRBD2 covers 10 bases. V shed 9 bases and J 5 bases; nucleotides not matched to a gene: 7. This CDR3 has 13 residues. The germline CDR1 and CDR2 sequences are SNHLY and FYNNEI. The CDR3 is CASKRGGPDEQYF. The CDR3 DNA follows: TGTGCCAGTAAGCGGGGGGGCCCCGACGAGCAGTACTTC.

This clone was observed a few times. DNA of the CDR3: TGCGCCAGCAGCCAAGGACAGGACTATGGCTACACCTTC. Translation: CASSQGQDYGYTF. J is TRBJ1-2 and V is TRBV4-1; D perhaps matches TRBD1 (6 bases). This CDR3 is 13 amino acids long. V lost 1 base and J lost 3, with 6 bases in between. CDR1 and CDR2 from the germline V gene are MGHRA and YSYEKL.

The rearrangement links TRBV28 to TRBJ2-7; 7 bases fit TRBD1. With 6 bases clipped from V and 3 bases from J, the junction kept 8 bases outside the gene matches. Germline V gene data show CDR1 as MDHEN and CDR2 as SYDVKM. The CDR3 is made up of 14 amino acids. Written as DNA, the CDR3 is TGTGCCAGCAGCAGGGTATCAGGGGGCTACGAGCAGTACTTC. This encodes CASSRVSGGYEQYF.

The count of this clone is one. The J gene is TRBJ2-5, the V gene TRBV6-6, with 8 bases fitting TRBD1. From germline, CDR1 is MNHNY and CDR2 SVGAGI (reference sequence). V dropped 5 bases and J dropped 4; count of bases not matched to a gene: 3. The CDR3 is 13 amino acids. In nucleotides, the CDR3 is TGTGCCAGCAGTACAGGGGGAAGAGAGACCCAGTACTTC. Encoded protein: CASSTGGRETQYF.

Here the CDR3 DNA reads TGTGCCAGCAGTGGCCAGGGGTCGTCCACCGGGGAGCTGTTTTTT. Translating it yields CASSGQGSSTGELFF. V gene TRBV2 combines with J gene TRBJ2-2; tentative D call: TRBD1 (6 bases). The V end lost 4 bases, the J end lost 4 bases, and 13 bases lay between the germline ends. Germline V gene sequence: CDR1 SNHLY, CDR2 FYNNEI. The CDR3 spans 15 residues.

The rearrangement links TRBV27 to TRBJ1-2, with D possibly being TRBD1 (5 bases). V lost 6 bases and J lost 1, with 12 bases in between. The CDR3 is made up of 14 amino acids. Germline assignment: CDR1 MNHEY and CDR2 SMNVEV (reference sequence). Here the CDR3 DNA reads TGTGCCAGCAGCCTTACAGGATTTAACTATGGCTACACCTTC. It codes for CASSLTGFNYGYTF.

This clone appeared once. The rearrangement uses TRBV2 and TRBJ1-5; 7 bases align to TRBD1. Germline V lookup: CDR1 SNHLY, CDR2 FYNNEI. With V trimmed by 5 bases and J by 4 bases, 2 bases remained unmatched. This CDR3 contains 13 residues. The chain's CDR3 is CASSTGVNQPQHF. As DNA, the CDR3 is TGTGCCAGCAGTACAGGGGTAAATCAGCCCCAGCATTTT.

This chain uses TRBV5-1 with TRBJ2-2, with 7 bases fitting TRBD2. The trim removed 4 bases at V and 0 bases at J, leaving 3 bases unmatched. This CDR3 is built from 15 residues. Germline CDR1 SGHRS, CDR2 YFSETQ. The CDR3 nucleotides are TGCGCCAGCAGCGCCGGGACTACGAACACCGGGGAGCTGTTTTTT. Protein product: CASSAGTTNTGELFF.

The chain links TRBV19 to TRBJ2-3, with TRBD2 as a possible D gene (5 bases). Trimming took off 2 bases at V and 1 base at J, with 7 bases between the two ends. The CDR3 contains 14 residues. Germline V lookup: CDR1 LNHDA, CDR2 SQIVND (reference sequence). CDR3 sequence reads: CASSIHSGTDTQYF. The CDR3 nucleotides read TGTGCCAGTAGTATACATAGCGGCACAGATACGCAGTATTTT.

A few counts support this clone. The J gene is TRBJ1-1, the V gene TRBV11-2, with D hard to call. V was cut by 1 base and J by 4 bases, with 10 bases left in between. Per the germline V gene, CDR1 is SGHAT and CDR2 is FQNNGV. The CDR3 is 14 amino acids. In nucleotides, the CDR3 is TGTGCCAGCAGCTTAGGACGGGATCGCACTGAAGCTTTCTTT. This translates into CASSLGRDRTEAFF.

The chain couples TRBV19 to TRBJ1-5, with 7 bases matching TRBD1. Germline V gene lookup returns CDR1 LNHDA and CDR2 SQIVND (reference sequence). This CDR3 has 14 residues. Trimming at V came to 9 bases and at J to 4 bases, leaving 9 bases not matched to a gene. The CDR3 reads CASQPTGTNQPQHF. CDR3 nucleotide sequence: TGTGCCAGCCAACCGACAGGGACAAATCAGCCCCAGCATTTT.

This sequence joins TRBV18 and TRBJ2-6; 7 bases line up with TRBD1. The CDR3 spans 17 residues. The germline V gene encodes CDR1 KGHSH and CDR2 LQKENI. The junction had 8 bases not matched to a gene; V was cut back by 6 bases and J by 0 bases. The CDR3 DNA sequence: TGTGCCAGCTCGCAACAGGGGACCTTCTCTGGGGCCAACGTCCTGACTTTC. Translated: CASSQQGTFSGANVLTF.

The count of this clone is one. CDR3 DNA: TGTGCCAGCACCATTAGAGGGGGGCGGGAGGGCCGGTTGAATGAGCAGTTCTTC. Protein sequence: CASTIRGGREGRLNEQFF. The chain joins TRBV28 to TRBJ2-1, with 9 bases identical to TRBD2. This CDR3 contains 18 residues. The germline V gene has CDR1 MDHEN and CDR2 SYDVKM. J was trimmed by 7 bases and V by 7 bases; bases with no gene match: 20.

The V gene is TRBV27, the J gene TRBJ2-2, with D possibly TRBD1 on 6 matching bases. Germline V gene sequence: CDR1 MNHEY, CDR2 SMNVEV (reference sequence). The V end was cut by 1 base, the J end by 4 bases, with 10 bases between. The CDR3 has 15 residues. This CDR3 reads CASSLYRAFTGELFF. The CDR3 DNA is TGTGCCAGCAGTTTATACAGGGCATTCACCGGGGAGCTGTTTTTT.

The rearrangement links TRBV5-1 to TRBJ1-2; TRBD1 matches 8 bases. Germline V CDR1 and CDR2: SGHRS, YFSETQ. The CDR3 has 13 residues. Losses at the gene ends were 3 bases for V and 6 bases for J; bases not matched to a gene: 4. CDR3 amino acids: CASSSQGENGYTF. The CDR3 DNA reads TGCGCCAGCAGCTCACAGGGGGAGAATGGCTACACCTTC.

The V gene is TRBV18, the J gene TRBJ2-3, with 8 positions matching TRBD2. Germline V gives CDR1 KGHSH, CDR2 LQKENI. The length of the CDR3 is 16 residues. The junction had 5 bases not matched to a gene; V was cut back by 2 bases and J by 1 base. DNA of the CDR3: TGTGCCAGCTCACCAATGTTAGCGGGGCGCACAGATACGCAGTATTTT. As protein: CASSPMLAGRTDTQYF.

J is TRBJ2-3 and V is TRBV10-2, with D possibly TRBD1 on 5 matching bases. This CDR3 spans 16 amino acids. CDR1 and CDR2 (germline): WSHSY, SAAADI. Trimming stripped 5 bases from V and 2 bases from J, with 17 bases between. CDR3 nucleotides: TGCGCCAGCAGTAAGGAAGGGGTTGACCCCACAGATACGCAGTATTTT. This sequence encodes CASSKEGVDPTDTQYF.

This chain links TRBV3-1 (or the pseudogene TRBV3-2) with TRBJ2-1, with TRBD2 matching over 8 bases. This CDR3 has 16 residues. V was clipped by 0 bases and J by 9 bases; unmatched bases: 10. Germline CDR1 is LGHDT and CDR2 is YNNKEL (reference sequence). The CDR3 nucleotides read TGTGCCAGCAGCCAAGACGCAGCGGGAGCTCTTTCTGAGCAGTTCTTC. Its translation is CASSQDAAGALSEQFF.

This clone was counted a single time. CDR3 region: CASSYGLRQGNEQFF. The CDR3 nucleotides read TGTGCCAGCAGTTACGGCCTTAGACAGGGCAATGAGCAGTTCTTC. The chain recombines TRBV6-5 with TRBJ2-1; the match to TRBD1 covers 7 bases. Germline V gives CDR1 MNHEY, CDR2 SVGAGI. CDR3 length: 15 amino acids. V was clipped by 2 bases and J by 6 bases; unmatched bases: 7.

This clone has only one observation. The J gene is TRBJ1-3, the V gene TRBV9, with D perhaps matching TRBD1 (6 bases). Germline assignment: CDR1 SGDLS and CDR2 YYNGEE. The germline V and J ends were trimmed by 4 bases and 0 bases, with 20 bases remaining between them. The CDR3 has 18 amino acids. For the CDR3, the DNA is TGTGCCAGCAGCCCCCCCGTACAGGGCCCTCTCTCTGGAAACACCATATATTTT. It specifies CASSPPVQGPLSGNTIYF.

This chain connects TRBV5-1 to TRBJ2-1; possible D gene TRBD2, 6 bases. This CDR3 has 15 residues. Trimming stripped 0 bases from V and 4 bases from J, with 11 bases between. CDR1 and CDR2 (germline): SGHRS, YFSETQ. The CDR3: CASSLAAGTYNEQFF. DNA of the CDR3: TGCGCCAGCAGCTTGGCGGCGGGAACTTACAATGAGCAGTTCTTC.

This chain uses TRBV6-2 or TRBV6-3 with TRBJ1-3, with D possibly matching TRBD1 (6 bases). The CDR3 runs to 15 residues. Trimming shortened V by 5 bases and J by 9 bases, and 20 bases separated the two germline ends. Germline assignment: CDR1 MNHEY and CDR2 SVGEGT. The CDR3 DNA reads TGTGCCAGCAGTCATCGACAGGTACCTAGCGGCACCATATATTTT. Translation gives CASSHRQVPSGTIYF.

This clone was counted between two and nine times. This sequence joins TRBV2 and TRBJ2-7, with TRBD1 matching over 9 bases. The CDR3 is 14 residues long. J lost 3 bases, V lost 5 bases, and 5 bases had no gene match. The germline V gene encodes CDR1 SNHLY and CDR2 FYNNEI. The CDR3 nucleotides are TGTGCCAGCAGTTCCGGGACAGGGTACTACGAGCAGTACTTC. Protein sequence: CASSSGTGYYEQYF.

The chain uses TRBV3-1 (or the pseudogene TRBV3-2) and TRBJ2-7, with 8 bases fitting TRBD2. J was trimmed by 3 bases and V by 7 bases; bases with no gene match: 8. From germline, CDR1 is LGHDT and CDR2 YNNKEL (reference sequence). CDR3 size: 14 residues. As DNA, the CDR3 is TGTGCCAGCACACGCGGGGGGTCATACTACGAGCAGTACTTC. Translated: CASTRGGSYYEQYF.

This chain connects TRBV6-5 to TRBJ2-1, with D maybe TRBD2 (6 bases). Deletions cut 6 bases from V and 5 bases from J, with 14 bases between. The CDR3 runs to 14 residues. In germline, CDR1 is MNHEY, CDR2 SVGAGI. This chain's CDR3 is CASSPRDSNNEQFF. CDR3 bases: TGTGCCAGCAGCCCCAGGGACTCGAACAATGAGCAGTTCTTC.

The chain carries TRBV12-5 and TRBJ2-1, with TRBD2 as a possible D gene (6 bases). V dropped 3 bases and J dropped 2 bases, with 11 bases sitting between them. This CDR3 contains 15 residues. The germline V gene encodes CDR1 LGHNT and CDR2 FRNRAP. The CDR3 DNA is TGTGCTAGTGGTTTAACCGGGAGAGCCTACAATGAGCAGTTCTTC. This gives the protein CASGLTGRAYNEQFF.

This chain connects TRBV7-8 to TRBJ2-3; 10 positions agree with TRBD1. Trimming cost V 4 bases and J 1 base; bases outside gene matches: 2. This CDR3 spans 15 amino acids. Germline loops: CDR1 SGHVS, CDR2 FQNEAQ. DNA of the CDR3: TGTGCCAGCAGCTCCGGGACAGGGGGCACAGATACGCAGTATTTT. Protein product: CASSSGTGGTDTQYF.